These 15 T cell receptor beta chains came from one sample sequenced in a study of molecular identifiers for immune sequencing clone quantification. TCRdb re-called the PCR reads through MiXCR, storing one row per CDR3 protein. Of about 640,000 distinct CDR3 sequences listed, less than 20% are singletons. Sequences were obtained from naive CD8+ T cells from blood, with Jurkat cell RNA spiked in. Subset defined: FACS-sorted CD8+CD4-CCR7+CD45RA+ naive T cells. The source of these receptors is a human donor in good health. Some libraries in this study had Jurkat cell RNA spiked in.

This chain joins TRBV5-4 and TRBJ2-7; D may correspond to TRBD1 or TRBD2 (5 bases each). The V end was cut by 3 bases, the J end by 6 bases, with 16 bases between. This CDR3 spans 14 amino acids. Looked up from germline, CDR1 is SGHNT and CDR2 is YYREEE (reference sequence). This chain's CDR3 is CASSSTGAGGEQYF. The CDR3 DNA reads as TGTGCCAGCAGCTCCACCGGGGCCGGCGGCGAGCAGTACTTC.

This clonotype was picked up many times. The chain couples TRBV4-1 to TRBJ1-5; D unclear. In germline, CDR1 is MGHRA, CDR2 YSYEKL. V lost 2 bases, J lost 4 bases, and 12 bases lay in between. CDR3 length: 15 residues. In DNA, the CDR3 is TGCGCCAGCAGCCAAACCCAAGACCCTAATCAGCCCCAGCATTTT. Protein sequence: CASSQTQDPNQPQHF.

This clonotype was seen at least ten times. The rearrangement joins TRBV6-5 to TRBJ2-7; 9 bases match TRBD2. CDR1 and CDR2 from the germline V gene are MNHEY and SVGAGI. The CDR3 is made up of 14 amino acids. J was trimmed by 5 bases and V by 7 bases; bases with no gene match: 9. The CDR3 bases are TGTGCCAGCACTCCACTAGCGGGTTTGGACGAGCAGTACTTC. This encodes CASTPLAGLDEQYF.

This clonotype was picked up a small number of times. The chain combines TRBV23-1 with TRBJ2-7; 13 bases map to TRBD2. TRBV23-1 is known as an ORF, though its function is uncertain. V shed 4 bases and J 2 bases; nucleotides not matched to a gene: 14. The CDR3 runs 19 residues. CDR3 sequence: CASSLEDTRTSGSPYEQYF. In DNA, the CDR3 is TGCGCCAGCAGTCTAGAAGACACCAGGACTAGCGGGAGTCCCTACGAGCAGTACTTC.

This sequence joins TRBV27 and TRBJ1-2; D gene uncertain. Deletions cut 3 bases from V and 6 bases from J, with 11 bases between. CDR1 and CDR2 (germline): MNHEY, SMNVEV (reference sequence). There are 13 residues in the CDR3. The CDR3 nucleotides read TGTGCCAGCAGTTTCGGGCCCCGCGATGGCTACACCTTC. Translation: CASSFGPRDGYTF.

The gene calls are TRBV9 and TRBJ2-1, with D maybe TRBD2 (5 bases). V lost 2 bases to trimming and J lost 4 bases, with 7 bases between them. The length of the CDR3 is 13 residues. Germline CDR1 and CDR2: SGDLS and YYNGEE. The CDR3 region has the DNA TGTGCCAGCAGCGTTCGGGGATACAATGAGCAGTTCTTC. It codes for CASSVRGYNEQFF.

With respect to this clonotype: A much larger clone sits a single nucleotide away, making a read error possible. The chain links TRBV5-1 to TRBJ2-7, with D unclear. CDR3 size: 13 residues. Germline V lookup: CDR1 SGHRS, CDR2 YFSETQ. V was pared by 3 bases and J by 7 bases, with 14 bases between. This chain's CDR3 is CASSSSRPSEQYF. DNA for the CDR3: TGCGCCAGCAGCTCATCTCGGCCGAGTGAGCAGTACTTC.

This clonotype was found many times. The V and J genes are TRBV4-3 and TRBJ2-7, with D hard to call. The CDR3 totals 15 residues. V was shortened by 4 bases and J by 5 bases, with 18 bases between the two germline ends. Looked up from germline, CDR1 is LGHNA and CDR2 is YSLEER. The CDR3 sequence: CASSPSRPTSDEQYF. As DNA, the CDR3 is TGCGCCAGCAGCCCTTCTCGTCCCACGTCGGACGAGCAGTACTTC.

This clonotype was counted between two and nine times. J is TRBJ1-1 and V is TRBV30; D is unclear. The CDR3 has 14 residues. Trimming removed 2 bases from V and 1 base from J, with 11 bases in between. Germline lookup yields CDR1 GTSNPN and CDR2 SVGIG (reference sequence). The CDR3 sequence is CAWSLDVRNTEAFF. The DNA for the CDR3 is TGTGCCTGGAGTTTGGACGTTCGGAACACTGAAGCTTTCTTT.

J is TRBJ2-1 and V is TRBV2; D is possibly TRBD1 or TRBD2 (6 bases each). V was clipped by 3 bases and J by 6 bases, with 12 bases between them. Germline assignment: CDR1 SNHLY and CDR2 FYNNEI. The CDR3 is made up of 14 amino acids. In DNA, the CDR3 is TGTGCCAGCAGTGACGTCGGGGGCTTCAATGAGCAGTTCTTC. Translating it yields CASSDVGGFNEQFF. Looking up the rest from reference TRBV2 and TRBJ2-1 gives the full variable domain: EPEVTQTPSHQVTQMGQEVILRCVPISNHLYFYWYRQILGQKVEFLVSFYNNEISEKSEIFDDQFSVERPDGSNFTLKIRSTKLEDSAMYFCASSDVGGFNEQFFGPGTRLTVL.

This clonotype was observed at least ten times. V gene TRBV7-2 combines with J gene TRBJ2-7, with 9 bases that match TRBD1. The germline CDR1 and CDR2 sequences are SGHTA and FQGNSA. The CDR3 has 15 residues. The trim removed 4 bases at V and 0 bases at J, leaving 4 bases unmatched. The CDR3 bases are TGTGCCAGCAGCTCTGGACAGGGGTACTCCTACGAGCAGTACTTC. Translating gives CASSSGQGYSYEQYF. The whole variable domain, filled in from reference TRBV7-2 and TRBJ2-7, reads GAGVSQSPSNKVTEKGKDVELRCDPISGHTALYWYRQSLGQGLEFLIYFQGNSAPDKSGLPSDRFSAERTGGSVSTLTIQRTQQEDSAVYLCASSSGQGYSYEQYFGPGTRLTVT.

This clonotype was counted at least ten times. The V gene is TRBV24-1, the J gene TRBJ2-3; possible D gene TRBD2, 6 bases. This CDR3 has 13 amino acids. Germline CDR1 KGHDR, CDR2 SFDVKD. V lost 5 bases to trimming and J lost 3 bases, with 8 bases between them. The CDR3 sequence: CATSGGLTDTQYF. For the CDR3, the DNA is TGTGCCACCAGTGGGGGACTTACAGATACGCAGTATTTT.

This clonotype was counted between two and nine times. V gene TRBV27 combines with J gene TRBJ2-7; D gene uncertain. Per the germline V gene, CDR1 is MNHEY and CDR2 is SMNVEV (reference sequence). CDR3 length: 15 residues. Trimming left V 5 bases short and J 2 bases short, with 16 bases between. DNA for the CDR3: TGTGCCAGCAGTCCTACCCCTCTGGCAACCTACGAGCAGTACTTC. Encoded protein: CASSPTPLATYEQYF.

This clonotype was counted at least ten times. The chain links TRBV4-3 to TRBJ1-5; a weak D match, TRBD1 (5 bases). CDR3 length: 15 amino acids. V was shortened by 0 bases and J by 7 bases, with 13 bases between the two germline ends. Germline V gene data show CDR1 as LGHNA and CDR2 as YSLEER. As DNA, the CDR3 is TGCGCCAGCAGCCAAGATTGGCAGGGCGGGCAGCCCCAGCATTTT. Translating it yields CASSQDWQGGQPQHF.

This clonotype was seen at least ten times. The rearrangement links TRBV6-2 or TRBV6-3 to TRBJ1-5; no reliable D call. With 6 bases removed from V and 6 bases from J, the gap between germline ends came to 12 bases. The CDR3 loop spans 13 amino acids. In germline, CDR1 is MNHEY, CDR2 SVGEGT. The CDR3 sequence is CASSLGRVQPQHF. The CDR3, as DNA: TGTGCCAGCAGCTTGGGTCGGGTTCAGCCCCAGCATTTT.